The clone carrying this TCR beta chain has just a few counts. Its antigen is not identified. The sample belongs to a study of T cell repertoires in cytomegalovirus infection. Study-level information: Researchers turned to recently identified HLA-C-restricted CMV epitopes as well as well-studied HLA-B-restricted ones. General observations from the study: There were HLA-C-restricted CMV-specific TCR beta clonotypes dominating the ex vivo response.

TCRdb fed the reads into MiXCR, producing one record per CDR3 protein. This sample has approximately 470,000 distinct CDR3 sequences; 40% to 50% occur once, and the top ten carry about 45%. This sample comprised cultured PBMCs, obtained from culture after CMV antigen stimulation. This clonotype originated in a human donor in good health (CMV status not recorded). Some clones in this sample may be carry-over from other donors' samples.

The CDR3 protein is CASSLLRTALNTEAFF. In nucleotides, the CDR3 is TGTGCCAGCAGCTTATTGAGGACAGCCCTGAACACTGAAGCTTTCTTT. The genes are TRBV7-8 and TRBJ1-1; a possible D gene is TRBD1 (6 bases). This CDR3 spans 16 amino acids. Germline CDR1 and CDR2: SGHVS and FQNEAQ. V lost 2 bases to trimming and J lost 0 bases, with 13 bases between them.